The subject of this entry is one T cell receptor beta chain. The antigen this receptor binds is unknown. Base quality data are lacking; no much larger clone is found one base away. Taken from cysteine to valine, the CDR3 has 12 residues. The entry retains the CDR3 DNA only, 36 bases that are in frame from base 1. Sequencing was performed on an Illumina HiSeq 2500. Quantitative 5'-RACE with molecular barcodes was the method used to prepare the TCR beta libraries. As for the original processing: A new computational method, built on a probabilistic model of VDJ rearrangement, was used to identify disease-linked TCR variants. TCRdb itself trimmed the public reads at Q25 with fastp, ran MiXCR and retained productive beta chains. Each record represents a unique CDR3 protein, reported with the most common genes and DNA among its rows. The V and J calls here are based on TCRdb, not the publication. This sample has around 280,000 distinct CDR3 sequences in its table, and around 20% of those were observed once. The ten top clones hold roughly 7.4% of the sample.

The data originate from a study of CD8 T cells in ankylosing spondylitis (dated by TCRdb to 2015 to 2018). About the study as a whole: To find TCR variants linked to disease, the study profiled T cell receptor beta repertoires in ankylosing spondylitis patients and healthy donors. The whole study cohort included 85 to 120 healthy donors and around 25 ankylosing spondylitis patients. Peripheral blood was sampled, and synovial fluid was also collected from ankylosing spondylitis patients.

Overall results and qualifications from the work: Some motif variants had previously been reported in the synovial fluid and blood of reactive arthritis patients, which suggests shared mechanisms of disease initiation. A TCR beta motif of 7 or 8 highly homologous amino acid variants appeared characteristic of blood from ankylosing spondylitis patients. The disease-linked clones were reported as significantly enriched in matched synovial fluid samples from ankylosing spondylitis patients. The disease-linked clones showed a CD8+ phenotype and occurred at relatively low frequencies in peripheral blood.

The rearranged segments are TRBV12-2 and TRBJ2-7; the DNA was not used to check the table's D call, TRBD1. TRBV12-2 is noted as a pseudogene. This clonotype was obtained from a male donor with ankylosing spondylitis or in good health (not recorded which). The sequenced sample was blood, either unsorted or a sorted T cell fraction (not recorded which). The nucleotide sequence reads TGTGCAAGTCGCACGACAGGGTACGAGCAGTACGTC. This sequence encodes CASRTTGYEQYV.